This entry lists 6 T cell receptor beta chains sequenced from one sample in a study of blood T cell repertoires in COVID-19. The protocol was immunoSEQ multiplex PCR, while the TCRdb copy is restricted to in-frame clones and leaves out a portion. The table has 30,000 to 45,000 clones, approximately 90% seen once. The sequencing input was peripheral blood. These receptors all stem from a man aged 45-60 years with active COVID-19.

The V gene is TRBV7-8, the J gene TRBJ2-1, with TRBD1 identical over 10 bases. Germline V lookup: CDR1 SGHVS, CDR2 FQNEAQ. This CDR3 region has 14 residues. Trimming took 5 bases from V and 8 from J; bases not matched to a gene: 6. The CDR3, as DNA: TGTGCCAGCAGCCGACAGGGGGCTTTCGATGAGCAGTTCTTC. It yields the protein CASSRQGAFDEQFF. Combining the CDR3 with reference TRBV7-8 and TRBJ2-1 gives the whole variable domain GAGVSQSPRYKVAKRGQDVALRCDPISGHVSLFWYQQALGQGPEFLTYFQNEAQLDKSGLPSDRFFAERPEGSVSTLKIQRTQQEDSAVYLCASSRQGAFDEQFFGPGTRLTVL.

Only one count was recorded for this clone. V gene TRBV19 combines with J gene TRBJ1-5; D may be TRBD1 (6 bases). V gave up 2 bases and J gave up 5 bases, with 10 bases separating them. This CDR3 contains 14 residues. The germline V gene has CDR1 LNHDA and CDR2 SQIVND (reference sequence). The CDR3: CASSIRTDDQPQHF. DNA of the CDR3: TGTGCCAGTAGTATACGGACAGACGATCAGCCCCAGCATTTT.

This chain uses TRBV6-2 or TRBV6-3 with TRBJ2-2; 8 nucleotides line up with TRBD1. CDR1 is MNHEY and CDR2 is SVGEGT in the germline V gene. Trimming cost V 2 bases and J 5 bases; bases outside gene matches: 10. This CDR3 region has 17 residues. CDR3 DNA: TGTGCCAGCAGTTACCTCCTGACAGGGGCCCGGACCGGGGAGCTGTTTTTT. Encoded protein: CASSYLLTGARTGELFF.

V gene TRBV4-2 combines with J gene TRBJ2-1; tentative D call: TRBD2 (5 bases). V lost 3 bases to trimming and J lost 8 bases, with 14 bases between them. The germline gives CDR1 LGHNA, CDR2 YNFKEQ. There are 14 residues in the CDR3. CDR3 region: CASSQERLEDEQFF. For the CDR3, the DNA is TGTGCCAGCAGCCAGGAGAGACTGGAGGATGAGCAGTTCTTC.

This chain links TRBV27 with TRBJ1-1, with 8 bases fitting TRBD1. V shed 4 bases, J shed 0 bases, and the junction held 13 bases outside the gene matches. Germline V gene sequence: CDR1 MNHEY, CDR2 SMNVEV (reference sequence). CDR3 length: 18 residues. The CDR3 sequence is CASSSLQGVRTMNTEAFF. The CDR3 nucleotides are TGTGCCAGCAGTTCCCTACAGGGGGTGCGGACCATGAACACTGAAGCTTTCTTT.

This chain links TRBV5-1 with TRBJ2-7, with TRBD2 identical over 7 bases. In germline, CDR1 is SGHRS, CDR2 YFSETQ. V lost 0 bases to trimming and J lost 4 bases; unmatched junction nucleotides: 10. There are 16 residues in the CDR3. The CDR3 protein is CASSLDGGGSGYEQYF. As DNA, the CDR3 is TGCGCCAGCAGCTTGGATGGTGGCGGGAGTGGTTACGAGCAGTACTTC.